The 18 T cell receptor beta chains below were found in one sample sequenced in a study of blood T cell repertoires in COVID-19. Clones were sequenced by immunoSEQ multiplex PCR, and TCRdb holds only the in-frame ones, with some missing. In the table there are 300,000 to 350,000 clones, 90% of which are singletons. Sequenced material: PBMCs or T cells enriched from blood (not recorded which). Every receptor here comes from a woman aged 25 to 39 who had been exposed to COVID-19.

This clone was picked up one time. The chain uses TRBV6-5 and TRBJ1-6; D ambiguous. CDR3 length: 15 amino acids. The V end was cut by 5 bases, the J end by 9 bases, with 17 bases between. Germline loops: CDR1 MNHEY, CDR2 SVGAGI. CDR3 protein: CASSLRTLPGSPLHF. The CDR3 DNA reads TGTGCCAGCAGTCTGCGAACCCTTCCTGGTTCACCCCTCCACTTT.

This clone was observed a handful of times. CDR3 nucleotide sequence: TGTGCATATACTACAGGCTCTAACTATGGCTACACCTTC. It codes for CAYTTGSNYGYTF. The gene calls are TRBV30 and TRBJ1-2; D may be TRBD1 (5 bases). The CDR3 runs 13 residues. The germline gives CDR1 GTSNPN, CDR2 SVGIG (reference sequence).

The V gene is TRBV19, the J gene TRBJ1-5; D not resolved. This CDR3 comprises 11 residues. Trimming left V 1 base short and J 11 bases short, with 6 bases between. Per germline, CDR1 LNHDA and CDR2 SQIVND (reference sequence). CDR3 nucleotides: TGTGCCAGTAGTATAGCTAGGTCCCAGCATTTT. Its protein product is CASSIARSQHF. The full variable domain, completed using reference TRBV19 and TRBJ1-5, is DGGITQSPKYLFRKEGQNVTLSCEQNLNHDAMYWYRQDPGQGLRLIYYSQIVNDFQKGDIAEGYSVSREKKESFPLTVTSAQKNPTAFYLCASSIARSQHFGDGTRLSIL.

The CDR3 sequence: CASSGTGTWRTEAFF. CDR3 DNA: TGCGCCAGCAGTGGAACCGGGACATGGCGGACTGAAGCTTTCTTT. The chain links TRBV10-1 to TRBJ1-1, with TRBD1 as a possible D gene (6 bases). Germline values: CDR1 WNHNN, CDR2 SYGVQD (reference sequence). The V and J ends lost 4 bases and 5 bases respectively, with 17 bases between them. The length of the CDR3 is 15 residues.

The genes are TRBV4-1 and TRBJ1-2; possibly TRBD1 for D (6 bases). Trimming pared 0 bases from V and 1 base from J, leaving 12 bases between. The CDR3 consists of 16 residues. CDR1 MGHRA and CDR2 YSYEKL come from the germline V gene. CDR3 amino acids: CASSQDREQGNYGYTF. The CDR3 DNA reads TGCGCCAGCAGCCAAGATCGAGAACAGGGTAACTATGGCTACACCTTC.

The chain employs TRBV29-1 and TRBJ2-7; TRBD1 is a possible D gene (6 bases). The CDR3 has 12 residues. The germline gives CDR1 SQVTM, CDR2 ANQGSEA. V was shortened by 5 bases and J by 7 bases, with 15 bases between the two germline ends. The CDR3 DNA follows: TGCAGCGTTTCCTGGGGGCCGCGGGAGCAGTACTTC. Its translation: CSVSWGPREQYF.

The CDR3 here is CASSIGSLEALRREQFF. CDR3 nucleotides: TGCGCCAGCAGCATCGGGTCCCTAGAGGCCCTCCGAAGGGAGCAGTTCTTC. V usage is TRBV5-1 and J usage is TRBJ2-1; D call uncertain. Germline V CDR1 and CDR2: SGHRS, YFSETQ. V dropped 4 bases and J dropped 10 bases, with 27 bases sitting between them. The CDR3 runs 17 residues.

The V and J genes are TRBV7-9 and TRBJ1-2; 7 positions agree with TRBD1. CDR3 length: 16 residues. Trimming at V came to 5 bases and at J to 1 base, leaving 10 bases not matched to a gene. In germline, CDR1 is SEHNR, CDR2 FQNEAQ (reference sequence). CDR3 bases: TGTGCCAGCAGCGCCGCTGACAGGGTCGATAACTATGGCTACACCTTC. Its translation is CASSAADRVDNYGYTF.

V is TRBV6-5 and J is TRBJ1-1; D is possibly TRBD1 (6 bases). Germline V gene sequence: CDR1 MNHEY, CDR2 SVGAGI. The CDR3 is 14 residues long. Between the trimmed V and J ends, which lost 0 bases and 7 bases, there was a span of 12 bases. CDR3: CASSYSGGRSEAFF. DNA of the CDR3: TGTGCCAGCAGTTACTCGGGGGGGCGGAGTGAAGCTTTCTTT.

The rearrangement uses TRBV7-2 and TRBJ1-2; D perhaps matches TRBD1 (5 bases). The CDR3 runs to 11 residues. CDR1 and CDR2 (germline): SGHTA, FQGNSA. Trimming cost V 4 bases and J 8 bases, with 8 bases left between them. This CDR3 is CASSSGRGYTF. CDR3 in DNA: TGTGCCAGCAGCTCAGGGAGGGGCTACACCTTC.

The chain recombines TRBV7-5 with TRBJ2-1; the table names TRBD1, a call not compared with the DNA. TRBV7-5 represents a pseudogene. The CDR3 contains 18 residues. The CDR3 sequence: CARSFSDRGRGSRNEQFF. CDR3 nucleotide sequence: TGTGCCAGAAGCTTCTCGGACAGGGGGCGAGGGTCTCGGAATGAGCAGTTCTTC.

The V call is TRBV4-3, the J call TRBJ2-1; D perhaps matches TRBD2 (5 bases). Trimming took 4 bases from V and 0 from J, leaving 13 bases between them. The CDR3 runs 16 residues. Germline-derived CDR1 and CDR2 are LGHNA and YSLEER. The CDR3 protein is CASSRTTGNSYNEQFF. For the CDR3, the DNA is TGCGCCAGCAGCCGTACGACGGGGAACTCCTACAATGAGCAGTTCTTC.

The chain uses TRBV29-1 and TRBJ2-2, with TRBD1 as a possible D gene (5 bases). Germline CDR1 reads SQVTM; CDR2 reads ANQGSEA. The CDR3 extends over 15 amino acids. V gave up 5 bases and J gave up 0 bases, with 13 bases separating them. Here the CDR3 DNA reads TGCAGCGTTCGAAGGACACTCGCGAACACCGGGGAGCTGTTTTTT. It specifies CSVRRTLANTGELFF.

The rearrangement joins TRBV28 to TRBJ2-3, with TRBD1 matching 10 bases. The CDR3 is made up of 15 amino acids. The J segment lost 2 bases and the V segment lost 2 bases, leaving 1 base of the junction unmatched. CDR1 and CDR2 from the germline V gene are MDHEN and SYDVKM. CDR3: CASSLGTGDTDTQYF. The CDR3, as DNA: TGTGCCAGCAGTTTAGGGACAGGGGACACAGATACGCAGTATTTT.

V gene TRBV6-6 combines with J gene TRBJ1-4, with D possibly matching TRBD1 (5 bases). V was shortened by 6 bases and J by 6 bases, with 17 bases between the two germline ends. The CDR3 extends over 15 amino acids. Germline V gene data show CDR1 as MNHNY and CDR2 as SVGAGI (reference sequence). CDR3 protein: CASSLWTTYDEKLFF. CDR3 coding DNA: TGTGCCAGCAGCCTTTGGACAACTTACGATGAAAAACTGTTTTTT.

J is TRBJ2-3 and V is TRBV3-1 (or the pseudogene TRBV3-2), with D maybe TRBD2 (6 bases). The germline V and J ends were trimmed by 4 bases and 6 bases, with 14 bases remaining between them. The CDR3 totals 14 residues. From germline, CDR1 is LGHDT and CDR2 YNNKEL (reference sequence). The CDR3: CASSPGLGRDTQYF. In DNA form, the CDR3 reads TGTGCCAGCAGCCCAGGACTGGGGAGGGATACGCAGTATTTT.

This clone counts as medium-sized. This sequence joins TRBV19 and TRBJ1-1, with D possibly TRBD1 on 6 matching bases. Germline assignment: CDR1 LNHDA and CDR2 SQIVND (reference sequence). V was shortened by 4 bases and J by 6 bases, with 12 bases between the two germline ends. The CDR3 consists of 13 residues. Written as DNA, the CDR3 is TGTGCCAGTAGTACAATACAGGGTTCTGAAGCTTTCTTT. Encoded protein: CASSTIQGSEAFF. Supplemented by reference TRBV19 and TRBJ1-1, the full variable domain reads DGGITQSPKYLFRKEGQNVTLSCEQNLNHDAMYWYRQDPGQGLRLIYYSQIVNDFQKGDIAEGYSVSREKKESFPLTVTSAQKNPTAFYLCASSTIQGSEAFFGQGTRLTVV.

V gene TRBV3-1 (or the pseudogene TRBV3-2) combines with J gene TRBJ1-3; no firm D call. Germline lookup yields CDR1 LGHDT and CDR2 YNNKEL (reference sequence). Trimming cost V 0 bases and J 4 bases, with 13 bases left between them. This CDR3 contains 16 residues. CDR3 amino acids: CASSQERLSLGNTIYF. The CDR3 nucleotides read TGTGCCAGCAGCCAAGAACGACTCTCTCTAGGAAACACCATATATTTT.